The source of this T cell receptor (beta chain) is a study of T cells in Graves' hyperthyroidism and ophthalmopathy. This CDR3 spans 15 amino acids. Between the trimmed V and J ends, which lost 8 bases and 0 bases, there was a span of 16 bases. CDR1 SGHTA and CDR2 FQGNSA come from the germline V gene. TCR beta CDR3 regions were amplified from RNA transcripts. TCR CDR3 underwent first-round RT-PCR with the HTBI primer set. TCRdb fed the multiplex PCR reads into MiXCR, producing one record per CDR3 protein. The sample has 660,000 or so distinct CDR3 sequences; nearly 45% are singletons. The chain recombines TRBV7-2 with TRBJ2-5; D perhaps matches TRBD1 (6 bases). Sequenced input: peripheral blood or thyroid tissue (not recorded which). The receptor was derived from an adult man with Graves' disease, either hyperthyroidism or ophthalmopathy (not recorded which). CDR3 nucleotides: TGTGCCAGCGGCGGATTACAGGGCCACCAAGAGACCCAGTACTTC. As protein: CASGGLQGHQETQYF. Together with reference TRBV7-2 and TRBJ2-5, the CDR3 gives the full variable domain: GAGVSQSPSNKVTEKGKDVELRCDPISGHTALYWYRQSLGQGLEFLIYFQGNSAPDKSGLPSDRFSAERTGGSVSTLTIQRTQQEDSAVYLCASGGLQGHQETQYFGPGTRLLVL.